The following is a T cell receptor (beta chain) sequence with its context. The antigen remains undetermined. The CDR3 runs 13 residues. Germline V gene data show CDR1 as ENHRY and CDR2 as SYGVKD. V was trimmed by 5 bases and J by 3 bases, leaving 10 bases between them. The data were obtained in a study of T cell responses to AZD1222 COVID-19 vaccine. Overall study results and limits: It was only after the peak T cell response that any repertoires were sampled. In the spike-specific TCR repertoire, nearly half reportedly target unmutated variant regions. Spike-specific TCR breadth and depth both grew after two AZD1222 doses.

Both about-4-week and about-12-week second-dose recipients were combined. Libraries were prepared by immunoSEQ multiplex PCR; TCRdb keeps only in-frame clonotypes and omits some of them. There are roughly 77,000 clones in the sample; more than 85% occur only once, and roughly 4.7% lies in the top ten. This TCR came from an adult who received the AZD1222 COVID-19 vaccine. Material: peripheral blood, obtained 28 days after the second AZD1222 dose. The V call is TRBV10-3, the J call TRBJ1-2; D remains ambiguous. The CDR3 protein is CAISTITDYGYTF. The CDR3 DNA sequence: TGTGCCATCAGTACGATAACGGACTATGGCTACACCTTC.